This T cell receptor (beta chain) is drawn from a study of blood T cell repertoires in COVID-19. On the study more broadly: Samples representing acute and convalescent COVID-19 were sourced from the United States, Italy and Spain. T cells, B-cell-depleted T cells, or PBMCs supplied cDNA or gDNA.

The germline CDR1 and CDR2 sequences are KGHDR and SFDVKD. The CDR3 covers 15 residues. V lost 1 base and J 5 bases, leaving 11 bases between the germline ends. Study processing details: Nucleated cell number was recorded as an estimate derived from reference gene primer amplification. This table comes from immunoSEQ multiplex PCR, and its TCRdb copy is limited to in-frame clones, with some not included. The V and J calls and clone size come from that table; D and trimming were worked out from the DNA. This table has around 24,000 clones, nearly 90% appearing once. The sample consisted of peripheral blood. The V call is TRBV24-1, the J call TRBJ2-1; a possible D gene is TRBD2 (6 bases). This sequence was found in a woman in her sixties with active COVID-19. CDR3 amino acids: CATSDFGSGHNEQFF. The CDR3 DNA follows: TGTGCCACCAGTGATTTCGGTAGCGGTCACAATGAGCAGTTCTTC.